The rows below give T cell receptor beta chains drawn from one sample of a study of human T cells and chemical hapten exposure. TCRdb independently ran MiXCR on the RACE reads; one entry per CDR3 protein. The table includes under 40,000 distinct CDR3 sequences, 10% to 13% detected once. The sample consisted of whole blood, taken in connection with sensitization to the hapten diphenylcyclopropenone (DPC). The receptors shown here come from a man aged 50 or older with alopecia areata. Some clones in this sample may be carry-over from other donors' samples. CDR3s include the opening cysteine and the closing phenylalanine or tryptophan. The order of the fields is clone size, D gene, J gene, V gene, CDR3 DNA, CDR3 protein. A D gene is named only where the DNA matches it firmly. Some rows mark clone size as missing; the rest say once, few, many or name a class of expanded clone.

clone size: many; D gene: NA; J gene: TRBJ2-7; V gene: TRBV20-1; CDR3 DNA: TGCAGTGCTAGAGATGGTAGCTCCTACGAGCAGTACTTC; CDR3 protein: CSARDGSSYEQYF
clone size: few; D gene: NA; J gene: TRBJ1-1; V gene: TRBV29-1; CDR3 DNA: TGCAGCGTCCGTCGGGCCACTGAAGCTTTCTTT; CDR3 protein: CSVRRATEAFF
clone size: many; D gene: NA; J gene: TRBJ2-3; V gene: TRBV5-4; CDR3 DNA: TGTGCCAGCAGCCTAGAGGTAGGGGCAGATACGCAGTATTTT; CDR3 protein: CASSLEVGADTQYF
clone size: NA; D gene: NA; J gene: TRBJ2-7; V gene: TRBV28; CDR3 DNA: TGTGCCAGCAGCATCGGACAAACCTACGAGCAGTACTTC; CDR3 protein: CASSIGQTYEQYF
clone size: NA; D gene: NA; J gene: TRBJ2-7; V gene: TRBV29-1; CDR3 DNA: TGCAGCGTTGGGGAGCCCTACGAGCAGTACTTC; CDR3 protein: CSVGEPYEQYF
clone size: few; D gene: NA; J gene: TRBJ2-7; V gene: TRBV27; CDR3 DNA: TGTGCCAGCAAGAAGTGGGGAAACTCCTACGAGCAGTACTTC; CDR3 protein: CASKKWGNSYEQYF
clone size: NA; D gene: NA; J gene: TRBJ2-2; V gene: TRBV4-1; CDR3 DNA: TGCGCCAGCAGCCTCCGGACGGAAACCGGGGAGCTGTTTTTT; CDR3 protein: CASSLRTETGELFF
clone size: NA; D gene: TRBD1; J gene: TRBJ2-1; V gene: TRBV10-3; CDR3 DNA: TGTGCCATCACCCGGGGACAGGTAAATGAGCAGTTCTTC; CDR3 protein: CAITRGQVNEQFF
clone size: many; D gene: NA; J gene: TRBJ1-1; V gene: TRBV10-1; CDR3 DNA: TGCGCCAGCAGTGCCTCCCGCCAAACTGAAGCTTTCTTT; CDR3 protein: CASSASRQTEAFF
clone size: many; D gene: NA; J gene: TRBJ1-4; V gene: TRBV7-2; CDR3 DNA: TGTGCCAGCAGCTACGACAGGGAAAAACTGTTTTTT; CDR3 protein: CASSYDREKLFF
clone size: many; D gene: TRBD2; J gene: TRBJ2-1; V gene: TRBV28; CDR3 DNA: TGTGCCAGCAGTTCTAGCGGGAGGTGGCCAAATGAGCAGTTCTTC; CDR3 protein: CASSSSGRWPNEQFF
clone size: many; D gene: TRBD2; J gene: TRBJ2-1; V gene: TRBV18; CDR3 DNA: TGTGCCAGCTCACCCGGACTAGGTTCCTACAATGAGCAGTTCTTC; CDR3 protein: CASSPGLGSYNEQFF
clone size: many; D gene: NA; J gene: TRBJ2-5; V gene: TRBV2; CDR3 DNA: TGTGCCAGCAGTGCTAGGCGGAATCCAGGGACCCAGTACTTC; CDR3 protein: CASSARRNPGTQYF
clone size: few; D gene: NA; J gene: TRBJ2-5; V gene: TRBV11-2; CDR3 DNA: TGTGCCAGCAGCTTAGAGGTAGCGACCCAAGAGACCCAGTACTTC; CDR3 protein: CASSLEVATQETQYF
clone size: many; D gene: NA; J gene: TRBJ2-1; V gene: TRBV6-6; CDR3 DNA: TGTGCCAGCAGTTACGTATCACCCAGGGGCAATGAGCAGTTCTTC; CDR3 protein: CASSYVSPRGNEQFF
clone size: many; D gene: NA; J gene: TRBJ1-2; V gene: TRBV30; CDR3 DNA: TGTGCCTGGAGTGCGACGGACAGTAGCGGCTACACCTTC; CDR3 protein: CAWSATDSSGYTF
clone size: NA; D gene: NA; J gene: TRBJ2-2; V gene: TRBV4-3; CDR3 DNA: TGCGCCAGCAGCCAAGATAGGGCGGCGGGAAGTAGCCCCGGGGAGCTGTTTTTT; CDR3 protein: CASSQDRAAGSSPGELFF
clone size: few; D gene: NA; J gene: TRBJ2-5; V gene: TRBV28; CDR3 DNA: TGTGCCAGCAGTGACCCCGGACGGGCAGGTAGAGAGACCCAGTACTTC; CDR3 protein: CASSDPGRAGRETQYF
clone size: few; D gene: TRBD2; J gene: TRBJ2-2; V gene: TRBV7-9; CDR3 DNA: TGTGCCAGCACCCAGCGGCTAGCGGGAGGTGACGGGGAGCTGTTTTTT; CDR3 protein: CASTQRLAGGDGELFF
clone size: many; D gene: TRBD2; J gene: TRBJ2-7; V gene: TRBV11-2; CDR3 DNA: TGTGCCAGCACCACCGCGGGGGGGTACGAGCAGTACTTC; CDR3 protein: CASTTAGGYEQYF
clone size: many; D gene: NA; J gene: TRBJ2-1; V gene: TRBV10-2; CDR3 DNA: TGCGCCAGCAGTTCCGGGACTCTCAATGAGCAGTTCTTC; CDR3 protein: CASSSGTLNEQFF
clone size: many; D gene: NA; J gene: TRBJ2-3; V gene: TRBV7-9; CDR3 DNA: TGTGCCAGCAGCTTAGCACAGACTAGCACAGATACGCAGTATTTT; CDR3 protein: CASSLAQTSTDTQYF
clone size: few; D gene: NA; J gene: TRBJ2-2; V gene: TRBV2; CDR3 DNA: TGTGCCAGCATGGTTAGGCGGGAATTCGGGGAGCTGTTTTTT; CDR3 protein: CASMVRREFGELFF
clone size: few; D gene: NA; J gene: TRBJ2-2; V gene: TRBV29-1; CDR3 DNA: TGCAGCGTCCAGACTCGTACCGGGGAGCTGTTTTTT; CDR3 protein: CSVQTRTGELFF
clone size: few; D gene: NA; J gene: TRBJ1-5; V gene: TRBV11-2; CDR3 DNA: TGTGCCAGCAGCCTGACCCCACGGAACAATCAGCCCCAGCATTTT; CDR3 protein: CASSLTPRNNQPQHF
clone size: many; D gene: NA; J gene: TRBJ2-3; V gene: TRBV11-2; CDR3 DNA: TGTGCCAGCAGCTTAGGCGGGGACACAGATACGCAGTATTTT; CDR3 protein: CASSLGGDTDTQYF
clone size: many; D gene: TRBD1; J gene: TRBJ2-2; V gene: TRBV24-1; CDR3 DNA: TGTGCCACCAGTGATTCGACAGGGCGAGACACCGGGGAGCTGTTTTTT; CDR3 protein: CATSDSTGRDTGELFF
clone size: many; D gene: TRBD1; J gene: TRBJ1-5; V gene: TRBV24-1; CDR3 DNA: TGTGCCACCAGTGATGGGGCTACTGGGACAGGGAGTCAGCCCCAGCATTTT; CDR3 protein: CATSDGATGTGSQPQHF
clone size: few; D gene: NA; J gene: TRBJ1-4; V gene: TRBV6-5; CDR3 DNA: TGTGCCAGCTCGGGGGGAGTTAATGAAAAACTGTTTTTT; CDR3 protein: CASSGGVNEKLFF
clone size: many; D gene: NA; J gene: TRBJ1-2; V gene: TRBV4-2; CDR3 DNA: TGTGCCAGCAGCCCTTCCTCATCAGCCAGATATGGCTACACCTTC; CDR3 protein: CASSPSSSARYGYTF
clone size: many; D gene: TRBD1; J gene: TRBJ1-5; V gene: TRBV7-8; CDR3 DNA: TGTGCCAGCAGCCTCGGACAGGGAAGCAATCAGCCCCAGCATTTT; CDR3 protein: CASSLGQGSNQPQHF
clone size: many; D gene: NA; J gene: TRBJ2-2; V gene: TRBV29-1; CDR3 DNA: TGCAGCGCCGGACCCAACACCGGGGAGCTGTTTTTT; CDR3 protein: CSAGPNTGELFF
clone size: NA; D gene: NA; J gene: TRBJ1-4; V gene: TRBV2; CDR3 DNA: TGTGCCAGCAGTGCCATAGTGGAGGAAAAACTGTTTTTT; CDR3 protein: CASSAIVEEKLFF
clone size: many; D gene: NA; J gene: TRBJ2-3; V gene: TRBV29-1; CDR3 DNA: TGCAGCGTTGGCATTAGTAGCACAGATACGCAGTATTTT; CDR3 protein: CSVGISSTDTQYF
clone size: NA; D gene: TRBD2; J gene: TRBJ2-3; V gene: TRBV7-2; CDR3 DNA: TGTGCCAGCAGCTTAAGATTCGAAGGACTAGCGGGAAGAACAGATACGCAGTATTTT; CDR3 protein: CASSLRFEGLAGRTDTQYF
clone size: many; D gene: NA; J gene: TRBJ1-3; V gene: TRBV29-1; CDR3 DNA: NA; CDR3 protein: CSVRARGSSSGNTIYF
clone size: many; D gene: NA; J gene: TRBJ2-1; V gene: TRBV11-3; CDR3 DNA: TGTGCCAGCAGCTTAGACACAGCCCTAAGGAATGAGCAGTTCTTC; CDR3 protein: CASSLDTALRNEQFF
clone size: many; D gene: NA; J gene: TRBJ2-3; V gene: TRBV19; CDR3 DNA: TGTGCCAGTAGCAAGGGATACGGCACAGATACGCAGTATTTT; CDR3 protein: CASSKGYGTDTQYF
clone size: many; D gene: NA; J gene: TRBJ2-1; V gene: TRBV27; CDR3 DNA: TGTGCCAGCAGAGGGGGGAGCCGCAATGAGCAGTTCTTC; CDR3 protein: CASRGGSRNEQFF
clone size: NA; D gene: NA; J gene: TRBJ1-2; V gene: TRBV29-1; CDR3 DNA: TGCAGCGCAGTCCGGGACGCCCTAGCTTTCACCTTC; CDR3 protein: CSAVRDALAFTF
clone size: few; D gene: NA; J gene: TRBJ2-3; V gene: TRBV29-1; CDR3 DNA: TGCAGCACTGAGGAGCGTAGCACAGATACGCAGTATTTT; CDR3 protein: CSTEERSTDTQYF
clone size: many; D gene: NA; J gene: TRBJ2-2; V gene: TRBV12-3/TRBV12-4; CDR3 DNA: TGTGCCAGCAGAAGGACGGGGGGCCCCGGGGAGCTGTTTTTT; CDR3 protein: CASRRTGGPGELFF
clone size: NA; D gene: NA; J gene: TRBJ2-1; V gene: TRBV7-9; CDR3 DNA: TGTGCCAGCAGCCCGAGGCATGAGCAGTTCTTC; CDR3 protein: CASSPRHEQFF
clone size: many; D gene: NA; J gene: TRBJ2-1; V gene: TRBV7-3; CDR3 DNA: TGTGCCAGCAGCTTAACTAGGGGGGGTGAGCAGTTCTTC; CDR3 protein: CASSLTRGGEQFF
clone size: NA; D gene: TRBD1; J gene: TRBJ1-4; V gene: TRBV10-3; CDR3 DNA: TGTGCCATCACCGGGACAGGCCTTAATGAAAAACTGTTTTTT; CDR3 protein: CAITGTGLNEKLFF
clone size: few; D gene: TRBD1; J gene: TRBJ2-7; V gene: TRBV25-1; CDR3 DNA: TGTGCCAGCAGTGAATGGGGGACAGGGGACTACGAGCAGTACTTC; CDR3 protein: CASSEWGTGDYEQYF
clone size: many; D gene: NA; J gene: TRBJ2-2; V gene: TRBV7-8; CDR3 DNA: TGTGCCAGCAGCTTAGCTTATTTGTCGGCCGGGGAGCTGTTTTTT; CDR3 protein: CASSLAYLSAGELFF
clone size: NA; D gene: TRBD2; J gene: TRBJ2-1; V gene: TRBV3-1; CDR3 DNA: TGTGCCAGCAGCCAAGATGGTGGGGGACTAGCGGGAGGAGGACTGCTCTTC; CDR3 protein: CASSQDGGGLAGGGLLF
clone size: many; D gene: NA; J gene: TRBJ2-5; V gene: TRBV5-1; CDR3 DNA: TGCGCCAGCAGCTTGGAAGAGACCCAGTACTTC; CDR3 protein: CASSLEETQYF
clone size: many; D gene: TRBD2; J gene: TRBJ2-1; V gene: TRBV7-7; CDR3 DNA: TGTGCCAGCAGCCCAAGAGGGGTAGCGGGAGTCAACAATGAGCAGTTCTTC; CDR3 protein: CASSPRGVAGVNNEQFF
clone size: many; D gene: NA; J gene: TRBJ2-7; V gene: TRBV7-9; CDR3 DNA: TGTGCCAGCAGCTCCCGGACCGTCAGCTACGAGCAGTACTTC; CDR3 protein: CASSSRTVSYEQYF